This section outlines one T cell receptor (beta chain) sequence together with its context. The sample belongs to a study of blood T cell repertoires in COVID-19. About the research overall: PBMCs, B-cell-depleted T cells, or T cells were the source of the cDNA or gDNA that made up the material.

V lost 7 bases and J lost 8; bases outside the gene matches: 11. This CDR3 region has 16 residues. Germline CDR1 and CDR2: MDHEN and SYDVKM. Methods used by the authors: Amplification of reference gene primers provided the estimated nucleated cell counts. The repertoire was sequenced with immunoSEQ multiplex PCR; TCRdb's copy has only in-frame clones and lacks some. The DNA gave D and trimming, while V, J and clone size come from that table. Among approximately 300,000 clones listed, roughly 90% were seen once. The rearrangement links TRBV28 to TRBJ1-4, with 12 bases that match TRBD1. This clonotype originated in a woman aged 45-65 years who had recovered from COVID-19. What was sequenced was peripheral blood. This chain's CDR3 is CASTHGDRGQGEKLFF. CDR3 nucleotides: TGTGCCAGCACTCATGGGGACAGGGGGCAGGGAGAAAAACTGTTTTTT.